This TCR beta chain was captured in a study of blood T cell repertoires in COVID-19 (dated by TCRdb to 2020 to 2021). A note on the overall study: Samples covering the acute and convalescent phases of COVID-19 were provided by collaborators in the United States, Italy and Spain. The material from the prospective study consisted of cDNA or gDNA derived from T cells, B-cell-depleted T cells, or PBMCs. The dataset comprised deeply sampled blood TCRbeta repertoires from subjects exposed to, actively infected with, or recovered from COVID-19. The repertoires were released in a freely available public database meant as a resource for research on the immune response to SARS-CoV-2. The samples were drawn from the first 160 participants of the ongoing ImmuneRACE study and from some 1,300 subjects provided by 6 global collaborators. Sample metadata almost always included a de-identified subject ID, COVID-19 status, age in years and sex. Where available, HLA class I and class II types were obtained from metadata supplied by the sample provider rather than from assay-based typing. Overall results and qualifications from the work: The amount of clinical and demographic metadata varied by source and participant and was provided uncurated.

This clone turned up a few times. It has no known antigen specificity. No much larger clone exists at a distance of one base, and base qualities are not known. A second Seattle source provided samples from volunteer blood donors who had recovered from COVID-19. The collaborating institutions used their own protocols to collect whole blood in K2EDTA tubes. For TCRbeta analysis, collaborators shipped samples as frozen whole blood, isolated PBMCs, or DNA extracted from either of those sample types. TCRbeta CDR3 regions were amplified from genomic DNA using the immunoSEQ Assay, a bias-controlled multiplex PCR. As for how the authors treated the data: The number of nucleated cells in each sample was estimated by amplification of reference gene primers within the assay. To quantify the absolute abundance of each unique TCRbeta CDR3 rearrangement, sequence reads were collapsed and filtered. Productive Simpson clonality was computed per sample as the square root of Simpson's diversity index over productive rearrangements. TCRdb's version of the immuneACCESS table is confined to in-frame rearrangements and falls short of the full clone set. An unresolved V gene accounts for under half of the shortfall where checked; the remainder is of unknown origin. The V and J calls and clone size were taken over from that table, and D and trimming were inferred from the DNA. The sample data list about 150,000 clones, and about 83% of these were observed just once. The top ten constitute roughly 20% of the sample.

What was sequenced was peripheral blood. The TCR comes from a woman aged 70 to 79 who had recovered from COVID-19.

The CDR3 is CASSARPGIEGYTF. The nucleotide sequence is TGTGCCAGCAGCGCGAGACCGGGGATCGAGGGCTACACCTTC. Here the chain combines TRBV9 and TRBJ1-2; the D gene cannot be named for sure. The CDR3 goes from the cysteine to the phenylalanine over 14 residues. Kept here is only the CDR3 DNA, which spans 42 bases and is read in frame from base 1. CDR1 and CDR2 (SGDLS, YYNGEE) derive from the germline V gene. V loses 3 bases of germline sequence and J loses 8 bases, and the interval between the two ends is 17 bases.